This TCR beta chain was found in a study of T-cell reconstitution after alpha-beta-depleted transplantation in children. Unique molecular identifiers featured in how the TCRbeta library was prepared. TCRdb analysed the PCR reads with MiXCR anew, one entry per CDR3 protein. The sample has 200,000 to 250,000 distinct CDR3 sequences; roughly 8.2% are singletons. In this sample, this clonotype turned up many times. The CDR3 loop spans 15 amino acids. The V gene lost 0 bases and the J gene lost 3 bases, with 10 bases spanning the gap. Germline V lookup: CDR1 SGHNT, CDR2 YYREEE (reference sequence). This sequence joins TRBV5-4 and TRBJ2-1, with a possible D match to TRBD2 (5 bases). The receptor's source is a male patient younger than 18 who had a stem cell transplant for acute lymphoblastic leukemia, so the T cells may come from the graft donor. The source material was PBMCs, mostly from graft donor cells, sampled 180 days after TCRalphabeta/CD19-depleted stem cell transplant. The CDR3 DNA reads TGTGCCAGCAGCTTGGAGGCTAGCCGCTACAATGAGCAGTTCTTC. Translated, it gives CASSLEASRYNEQFF. The full variable domain, completed using reference TRBV5-4 and TRBJ2-1, is ETGVTQSPTHLIKTRGQQVTLRCSSQSGHNTVSWYQQALGQGPQFIFQYYREEENGRGNFPPRFSGLQFPNYSSELNVNALELDDSALYLCASSLEASRYNEQFFGPGTRLTVL.